This T cell receptor (beta chain) appears in the sequencing data of a study of T cells in Graves' hyperthyroidism and ophthalmopathy. Study-wide results and limits: Separating ophthalmopathy from stable hyperthyroidism was achieved by a 13 V-J model.

The diagnostic basis comprised clinical symptoms, serum thyroxine and TRAb, thyroid ultrasound and orbital computed tomography. This clonotype was counted ten times or more. Its specificity is not known. The CDR3 regions of TCR beta were amplified from RNA transcripts. The HTBI primer set drove a first-round RT-PCR of the TCR CDR3. TCRdb reanalysed the multiplex PCR reads using MiXCR and keeps one entry per CDR3 protein. The repertoire holds over 350,000 distinct CDR3 sequences, with more than 13% as singletons. Trimming stripped 3 bases from V and 2 bases from J, with 7 bases between. Per germline, CDR1 KGHSH and CDR2 LQKENI. This CDR3 spans 13 amino acids.

Specimen: blood. This clonotype was obtained from a middle-aged man with Graves' ophthalmopathy. The genes are TRBV18 and TRBJ1-2; D possibly corresponds to TRBD1 (5 bases). The CDR3 reads CASSPDKNYGYTF. The DNA of the CDR3 is TGTGCCAGCTCACCGGACAAGAACTATGGCTACACCTTC. Variable domain in full (rest from reference TRBV18 and TRBJ1-2): NAGVMQNPRHLVRRRGQEARLRCSPMKGHSHVYWYRQLPEEGLKFMVYLQKENIIDESGMPKERFSAEFPKEGPSILRIQQVVRGDSAAYFCASSPDKNYGYTFGSGTRLTVV.